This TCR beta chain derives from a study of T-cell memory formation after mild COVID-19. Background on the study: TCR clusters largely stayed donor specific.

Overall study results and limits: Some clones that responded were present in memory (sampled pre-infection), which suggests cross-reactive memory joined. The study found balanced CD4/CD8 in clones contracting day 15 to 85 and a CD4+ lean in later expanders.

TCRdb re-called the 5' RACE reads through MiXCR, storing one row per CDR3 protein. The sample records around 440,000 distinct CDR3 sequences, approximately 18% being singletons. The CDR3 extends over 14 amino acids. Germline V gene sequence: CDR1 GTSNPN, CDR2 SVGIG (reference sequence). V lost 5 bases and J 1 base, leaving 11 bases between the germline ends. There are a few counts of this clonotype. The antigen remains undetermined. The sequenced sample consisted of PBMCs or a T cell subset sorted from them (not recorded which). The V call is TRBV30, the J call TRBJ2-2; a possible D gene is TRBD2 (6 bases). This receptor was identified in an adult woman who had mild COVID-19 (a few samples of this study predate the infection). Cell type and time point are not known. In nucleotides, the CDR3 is TGTGCCTGGTCCGGAGGGCAGAACACCGGGGAGCTGTTTTTT. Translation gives CAWSGGQNTGELFF.